The 27 T cell receptor beta chains listed next were all sequenced from one sample in a study of cytomegalovirus exposure and HLA in healthy donors. PCR involved 60 Vbeta and 13 Jbeta primers. Repertoires were generated with immunoSEQ multiplex PCR, while TCRdb's copy carries only in-frame clones and drops some. The table includes around 200,000 clones, around 86% detected once. The sequenced sample was PBMCs. Every receptor here comes from a man aged 40-49 years in good health and CMV-seropositive.

The chain links TRBV28 to TRBJ1-3; D not resolved. The V and J ends lost 1 base and 0 bases respectively, with 4 bases between them. Germline lookup yields CDR1 MDHEN and CDR2 SYDVKM. The CDR3 sequence is 14 residues long. The CDR3: CASSLFSSGNTIYF. Written as DNA, the CDR3 is TGTGCCAGCAGTTTATTCAGCTCTGGAAACACCATATATTTT.

V is TRBV2 and J is TRBJ2-1, with a weak D call TRBD1 (6 bases). This CDR3 has 15 residues. Germline assignment: CDR1 SNHLY and CDR2 FYNNEI. V was pared by 1 base and J by 0 bases, with 7 bases between. The chain's CDR3 is CASSEEGVSYNEQFF. The CDR3, as DNA: TGTGCCAGCAGTGAAGAGGGGGTCTCCTACAATGAGCAGTTCTTC.

This clone was seen a few times. The gene calls are TRBV29-1 and TRBJ1-3, with no clear D. Trimming took 3 bases from V and 0 from J, leaving 9 bases between them. The V gene's germline CDR1 is SQVTM and CDR2 ANQGSEA. This CDR3 region has 14 residues. The CDR3 DNA reads TGCAGCGTTGACGGGGAAAACTCTGGAAACACCATATATTTT. It specifies CSVDGENSGNTIYF.

The chain joins TRBV7-2 to TRBJ2-2; 7 bases line up with TRBD1. CDR1 SGHTA and CDR2 FQGNSA come from the germline V gene. CDR3 size: 13 residues. J gave up 4 bases and V 10 bases, and 6 bases lay outside the gene matches. The CDR3 reads CAMRGLITGELFF. The CDR3 region has the DNA TGTGCCATGAGGGGGCTGATCACCGGGGAGCTGTTTTTT.

V and J are TRBV4-2 and TRBJ2-5; TRBD1 matches at 10 bases. The J call may be faulty, since TRBJ2-7 better matches the DNA end. CDR3 length: 14 residues. Germline CDR1 and CDR2: LGHNA and YNFKEQ. The CDR3 here is CASSPDRGAYEQYF. CDR3 coding DNA: TGTGCCAGCAGCCCGGACAGGGGGGCCTACGAGCAGTACTTC.

This clone came up a few times. CDR3 protein: CASTEDSLNTEAFF. CDR3 nucleotides: TGTGCCAGCACCGAGGACAGTTTGAACACTGAAGCTTTCTTT. The chain couples TRBV2 to TRBJ1-1, with a weak D call TRBD1 (6 bases). Trimming pared 7 bases from V and 0 bases from J, leaving 12 bases between. The CDR3 consists of 14 residues. Germline-derived CDR1 and CDR2 are SNHLY and FYNNEI.

The V gene is TRBV7-2, the J gene TRBJ2-7; maybe TRBD1 (6 bases). Trimming pared 1 base from V and 3 bases from J, leaving 13 bases between. Germline values: CDR1 SGHTA, CDR2 FQGNSA. The CDR3 sequence is 15 residues long. CDR3 DNA sequence: TGTGCCAGCAGCTTAGTTATCGCAGGGGACTACGAGCAGTACTTC. It is translated as CASSLVIAGDYEQYF.

V is TRBV9 and J is TRBJ1-5; TRBD1 matches 8 bases. The CDR3 is 15 residues long. V lost 3 bases and J lost 2; bases outside the gene matches: 4. The V gene's germline CDR1 is SGDLS and CDR2 YYNGEE. The CDR3 region is CASSAQGAGNQPQHF. The CDR3 nucleotides are TGTGCCAGCAGCGCGCAGGGGGCGGGCAATCAGCCCCAGCATTTT.

The chain carries TRBV7-2 and TRBJ2-1; D is uncertain. The CDR3 is made up of 14 amino acids. V was shortened by 1 base and J by 5 bases, with 9 bases between the two germline ends. Germline V gene data show CDR1 as SGHTA and CDR2 as FQGNSA. In DNA form, the CDR3 reads TGTGCCAGCAGCTTAGGGCTAGTAGACAATGAGCAGTTCTTC. It specifies CASSLGLVDNEQFF.

The chain employs TRBV2 and TRBJ2-6; maybe TRBD1 (6 bases). The CDR3 has 15 amino acids. Germline V lookup: CDR1 SNHLY, CDR2 FYNNEI. V was shortened by 7 bases and J by 3 bases, with 13 bases between the two germline ends. In DNA form, the CDR3 reads TGTGCCAGCATGTTGGGGGCCGGTGGGGCCAACGTCCTGACTTTC. Its protein product is CASMLGAGGANVLTF.

In DNA, the CDR3 is TGTGCCAGCAGCTTGGGATGGACAGGCCCCGGGAACACTGAAGCTTTCTTT. Encoded protein: CASSLGWTGPGNTEAFF. This chain uses TRBV5-6 with TRBJ1-1; 7 positions match TRBD1. This CDR3 contains 17 residues. V shed 0 bases, J shed 1 base, and the junction held 9 bases outside the gene matches. Looked up from germline, CDR1 is SGHDT and CDR2 is YYEEEE.

The V gene is TRBV27, the J gene TRBJ2-1; TRBD2 matches 15 bases. The CDR3 length is 18 residues. Germline assignment: CDR1 MNHEY and CDR2 SMNVEV (reference sequence). Trimming at V came to 5 bases and at J to 5 bases, leaving 10 bases not matched to a gene. In DNA, the CDR3 is TGTGCCAGCAGTCGAGGACTAGCGGGGGGGCCGTTTAACAATGAGCAGTTCTTC. Translating it yields CASSRGLAGGPFNNEQFF.

The rearrangement links TRBV5-1 to TRBJ2-1; tentative D call: TRBD1 (6 bases). CDR3 length: 16 residues. Trimming pared 1 base from V and 7 bases from J, leaving 18 bases between. Germline V gene lookup returns CDR1 SGHRS and CDR2 YFSETQ. The CDR3 loop reads CASSLNQGSARNEQFF. CDR3 nucleotides: TGCGCCAGCAGCTTGAATCAGGGGTCGGCGCGGAATGAGCAGTTCTTC.

The V gene is TRBV19, the J gene TRBJ2-7; 8 positions match TRBD1. Unmatched junction bases numbered 9, after V lost 6 bases and J lost 5 bases. Germline values: CDR1 LNHDA, CDR2 SQIVND (reference sequence). The CDR3 loop spans 14 amino acids. CDR3 sequence reads: CASRQPTGENEQYF. DNA for the CDR3: TGTGCCAGTAGGCAACCGACAGGGGAGAACGAGCAGTACTTC.

This chain uses TRBV9 with TRBJ2-6; D gene uncertain. The CDR3 is made up of 15 amino acids. V was shortened by 2 bases and J by 4 bases, with 10 bases between the two germline ends. Germline CDR1 is SGDLS and CDR2 is YYNGEE. CDR3 sequence reads: CASSVGSLGANVLTF. In DNA form, the CDR3 reads TGTGCCAGCAGCGTGGGCTCGCTCGGGGCCAACGTCCTGACTTTC.

The chain has TRBV15 and TRBJ2-7; a possible D gene is TRBD1 (6 bases). Germline V gene data show CDR1 as LNHNV and CDR2 as YYDKDF (reference sequence). Deletions cut 5 bases from V and 0 bases from J, with 11 bases between. The CDR3 runs 14 residues. Written as DNA, the CDR3 is TGTGCCACCAGCCTCCGGGACAACTCCTACGAGCAGTACTTC. It encodes CATSLRDNSYEQYF.

This rearrangement joins TRBV4-3 to TRBJ2-2; D is unresolved. Trimming took off 0 bases at V and 7 bases at J, with 3 bases between the two ends. The germline V gene encodes CDR1 LGHNA and CDR2 YSLEER. CDR3 length equals 12 residues. CDR3 sequence (DNA): TGCGCCAGCAGCCAAGACGGCGGGGAGCTGTTTTTT. Translated, it gives CASSQDGGELFF.

V usage is TRBV19 and J usage is TRBJ2-7; D is undetermined. CDR1 and CDR2 (germline): LNHDA, SQIVND (reference sequence). Trimming removed 7 bases from V and 3 bases from J, with 16 bases in between. The CDR3 loop spans 14 amino acids. The CDR3 bases are TGTGCCAGTACCCCTAGTGTCAATTTCTACGAGCAGTACTTC. Translating it yields CASTPSVNFYEQYF. The whole variable domain, remainder taken from reference TRBV19 and TRBJ2-7, is DGGITQSPKYLFRKEGQNVTLSCEQNLNHDAMYWYRQDPGQGLRLIYYSQIVNDFQKGDIAEGYSVSREKKESFPLTVTSAQKNPTAFYLCASTPSVNFYEQYFGPGTRLTVT.

The J gene is TRBJ2-1, the V gene TRBV29-1; 11 nucleotides agree with TRBD1. The CDR3 totals 16 residues. Unmatched junction bases numbered 10, after V lost 3 bases and J lost 6 bases. Germline V gene lookup returns CDR1 SQVTM and CDR2 ANQGSEA. The CDR3, as DNA: TGCAGCGTTGAGCCCAGCCGGGACAGGGGGTCCAATGAGCAGTTCTTC. This encodes CSVEPSRDRGSNEQFF.

The chain is built from TRBV6-6 and TRBJ2-7, with 7 bases aligning to TRBD1. J gave up 6 bases and V 6 bases, and 11 bases lay outside the gene matches. CDR1 MNHNY and CDR2 SVGAGI come from the germline V gene (reference sequence). The CDR3 loop spans 14 amino acids. This CDR3 is CASSSTTQGREQYF. In nucleotides, the CDR3 is TGTGCCAGCAGCTCAACTACACAGGGGCGCGAGCAGTACTTC.

The chain links TRBV15 to TRBJ1-5; 9 bases are shared with TRBD1. The CDR3 loop spans 12 amino acids. Germline CDR1 is LNHNV and CDR2 is YYDKDF (reference sequence). Losses at the gene ends were 9 bases for V and 4 bases for J; bases not matched to a gene: 1. This CDR3 reads CATQGANQPQHF. CDR3 DNA sequence: TGTGCCACACAGGGGGCTAATCAGCCCCAGCATTTT.

The chain carries TRBV7-2 and TRBJ1-4, with TRBD1 matching over 10 bases. The V gene end was trimmed by 5 bases and the J gene end by 8 bases; junction bases not matched to a gene: 8. This CDR3 has 15 amino acids. Germline CDR1 SGHTA, CDR2 FQGNSA. The DNA of the CDR3 is TGTGCCAGCAGCCCGCGACAGGGGGCGCCCGAAAAACTGTTTTTT. Amino acid sequence: CASSPRQGAPEKLFF.

The chain links TRBV5-1 to TRBJ2-7; TRBD1 might be the D (6 bases). Deletions cut 0 bases from V and 0 bases from J, with 10 bases between. Germline-derived CDR1 and CDR2 are SGHRS and YFSETQ. This CDR3 comprises 15 residues. In DNA, the CDR3 is TGCGCCAGCAGCTTGGATTCGGACAGCTCCTACGAGCAGTACTTC. Residues: CASSLDSDSSYEQYF.

The CDR3 sequence is CASSEVPVGVHEQYF. The DNA of the CDR3 is TGTGCCAGCAGTGAAGTGCCGGTGGGCGTTCACGAGCAGTACTTC. The rearrangement joins TRBV25-1 to TRBJ2-7; D gene ambiguous. The CDR3 runs 15 residues. Deletions cut 2 bases from V and 5 bases from J, with 16 bases between. Germline V gives CDR1 MGHDK, CDR2 SYGVNS.

In its sample, this clone was seen a few times. This chain uses TRBV19 with TRBJ2-6; no firm D call. CDR1 is LNHDA, CDR2 SQIVND, per germline (reference sequence). CDR3 length: 14 amino acids. Trimming took 3 bases from V and 1 from J, leaving 4 bases between them. The CDR3, as DNA: TGTGCCAGTAGTATTTATTCTGGGGCCAACGTCCTGACTTTC. It is translated as CASSIYSGANVLTF.

This clone was seen a handful of times. This chain connects TRBV5-4 to TRBJ2-5; TRBD2 is a possible D gene (7 bases). This CDR3 contains 14 residues. Deletions cut 3 bases from V and 5 bases from J, with 14 bases between. Germline V gives CDR1 SGHNT, CDR2 YYREEE (reference sequence). CDR3 protein: CASSWGGAGETQYF. The CDR3 DNA sequence: TGTGCCAGCAGCTGGGGGGGGGCGGGGGAGACCCAGTACTTC.

This clone occurred once. The chain has TRBV28 and TRBJ1-5; D gene unclear. Germline V gene lookup returns CDR1 MDHEN and CDR2 SYDVKM. The CDR3 is made up of 15 amino acids. V lost 1 base and J 2 bases, leaving 9 bases between the germline ends. Here the CDR3 DNA reads TGTGCCAGCAGTTTATCACCCGAGGGCAATCAGCCCCAGCATTTT. Translation gives CASSLSPEGNQPQHF.